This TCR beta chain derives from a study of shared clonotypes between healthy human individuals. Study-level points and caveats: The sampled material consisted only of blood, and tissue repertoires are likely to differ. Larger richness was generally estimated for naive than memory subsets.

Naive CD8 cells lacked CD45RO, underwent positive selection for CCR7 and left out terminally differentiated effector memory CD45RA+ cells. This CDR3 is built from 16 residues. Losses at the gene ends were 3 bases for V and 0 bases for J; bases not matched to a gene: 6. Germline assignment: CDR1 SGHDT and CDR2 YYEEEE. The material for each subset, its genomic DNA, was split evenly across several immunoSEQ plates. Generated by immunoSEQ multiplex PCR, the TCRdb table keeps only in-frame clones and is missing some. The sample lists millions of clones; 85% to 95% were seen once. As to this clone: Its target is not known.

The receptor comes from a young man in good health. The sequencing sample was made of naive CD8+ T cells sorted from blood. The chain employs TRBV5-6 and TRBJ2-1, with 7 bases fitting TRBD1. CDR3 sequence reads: CASSYSQGSSYNEQFF. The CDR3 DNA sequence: TGTGCCAGCAGCTACTCACAGGGGAGCTCCTACAATGAGCAGTTCTTC.